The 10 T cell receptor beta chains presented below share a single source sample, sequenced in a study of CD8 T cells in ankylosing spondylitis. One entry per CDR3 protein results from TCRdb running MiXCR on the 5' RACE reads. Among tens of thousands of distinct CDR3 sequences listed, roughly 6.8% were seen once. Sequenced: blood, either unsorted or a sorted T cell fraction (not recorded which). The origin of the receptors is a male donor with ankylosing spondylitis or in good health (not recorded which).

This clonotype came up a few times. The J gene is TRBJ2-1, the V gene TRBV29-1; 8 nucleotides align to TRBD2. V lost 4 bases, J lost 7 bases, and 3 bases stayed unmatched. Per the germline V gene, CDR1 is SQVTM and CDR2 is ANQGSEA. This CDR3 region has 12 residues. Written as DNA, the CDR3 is TGCAGCGTTGGTCGGGAGGGGAATGAGCAGTTCTTC. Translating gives CSVGREGNEQFF.

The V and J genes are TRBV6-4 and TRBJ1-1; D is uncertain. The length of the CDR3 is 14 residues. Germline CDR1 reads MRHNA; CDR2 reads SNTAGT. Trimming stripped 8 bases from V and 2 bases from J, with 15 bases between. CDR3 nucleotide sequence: TGTGCCAGCCCCCCGTTTTCAGAAAACACTGAAGCTTTCTTT. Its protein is CASPPFSENTEAFF.

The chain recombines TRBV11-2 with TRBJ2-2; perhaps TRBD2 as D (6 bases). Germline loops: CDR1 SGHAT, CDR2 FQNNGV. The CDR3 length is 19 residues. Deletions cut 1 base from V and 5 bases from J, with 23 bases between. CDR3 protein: CASSLVGGRGARGTGELFF. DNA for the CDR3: TGTGCCAGCAGCTTAGTGGGGGGTCGTGGAGCGCGAGGGACCGGGGAGCTGTTTTTT.

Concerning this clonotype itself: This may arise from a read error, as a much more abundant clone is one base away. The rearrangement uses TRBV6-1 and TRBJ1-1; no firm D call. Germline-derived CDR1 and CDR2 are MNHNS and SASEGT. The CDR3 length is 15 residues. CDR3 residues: CASSEGVEANAEAFF. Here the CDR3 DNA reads TGTGCCAGCAGTGAAGGAGTCGAGGCGAACGCTGAAGCTTTCTTT.

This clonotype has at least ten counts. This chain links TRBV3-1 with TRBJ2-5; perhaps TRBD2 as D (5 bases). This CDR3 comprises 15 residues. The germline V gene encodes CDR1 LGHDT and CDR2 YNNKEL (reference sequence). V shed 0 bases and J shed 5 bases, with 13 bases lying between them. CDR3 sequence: CASSQEGAQRETQYF. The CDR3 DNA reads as TGTGCCAGCAGCCAAGAAGGCGCCCAGCGGGAGACCCAGTACTTC.

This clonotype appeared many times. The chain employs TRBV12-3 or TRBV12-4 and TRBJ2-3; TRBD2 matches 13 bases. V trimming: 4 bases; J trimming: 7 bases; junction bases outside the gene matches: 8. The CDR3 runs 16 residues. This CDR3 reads CASSSRLAGGSNTQYF. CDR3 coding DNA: TGTGCCAGCAGTTCCCGACTAGCGGGAGGCAGTAATACGCAGTATTTT.

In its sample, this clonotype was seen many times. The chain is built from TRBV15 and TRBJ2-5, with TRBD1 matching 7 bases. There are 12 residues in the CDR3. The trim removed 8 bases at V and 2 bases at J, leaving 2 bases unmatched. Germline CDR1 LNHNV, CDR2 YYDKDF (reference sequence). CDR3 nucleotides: TGTGCCACCGGGACAGCACAAGAGACCCAGTACTTC. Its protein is CATGTAQETQYF.

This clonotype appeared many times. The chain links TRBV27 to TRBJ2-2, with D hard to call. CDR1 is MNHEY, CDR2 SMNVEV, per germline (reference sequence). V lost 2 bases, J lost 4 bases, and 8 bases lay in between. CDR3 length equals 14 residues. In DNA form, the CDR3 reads TGTGCCAGCAGTTTAACAAGGGTCACCGGGGAGCTGTTTTTT. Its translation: CASSLTRVTGELFF.

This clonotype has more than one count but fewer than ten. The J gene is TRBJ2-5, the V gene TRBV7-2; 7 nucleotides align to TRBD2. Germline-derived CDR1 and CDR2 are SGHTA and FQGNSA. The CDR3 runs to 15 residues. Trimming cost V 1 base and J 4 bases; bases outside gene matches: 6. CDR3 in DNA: TGTGCCAGCAGCTTAGGCGGGAGAGAGGGAGAGACCCAGTACTTC. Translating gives CASSLGGREGETQYF. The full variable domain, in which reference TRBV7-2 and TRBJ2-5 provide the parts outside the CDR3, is GAGVSQSPSNKVTEKGKDVELRCDPISGHTALYWYRQSLGQGLEFLIYFQGNSAPDKSGLPSDRFSAERTGGSVSTLTIQRTQQEDSAVYLCASSLGGREGETQYFGPGTRLLVL.

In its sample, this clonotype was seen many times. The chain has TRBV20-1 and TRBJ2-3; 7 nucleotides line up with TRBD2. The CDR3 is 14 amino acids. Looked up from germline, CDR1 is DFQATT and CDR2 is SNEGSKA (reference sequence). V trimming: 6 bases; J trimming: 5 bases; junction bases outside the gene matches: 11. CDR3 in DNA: TGCAGTGCCCCCCCCGGGGTAGCGGGAGATACGCAGTATTTT. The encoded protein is CSAPPGVAGDTQYF.